The 25 T cell receptor beta chains below were found in one sample sequenced in a study of T-cell reconstitution after alpha-beta-depleted transplantation in children. A TCRbeta library incorporating unique molecular identifiers was prepared. TCRdb fed the PCR reads into MiXCR, producing one record per CDR3 protein. Of 610,000 or so distinct CDR3 sequences in the sample, 20% to 30% were seen once. Sequenced here: PBMCs, sampled before TCRalphabeta/CD19-depleted stem cell transplant. The receptors derive from a boy younger than two with Wiskott-Aldrich syndrome, due to receive a stem cell transplant.

V is TRBV9 and J is TRBJ2-1, with D perhaps matching TRBD2 (6 bases). Germline loops: CDR1 SGDLS, CDR2 YYNGEE. V was trimmed by 2 bases and J by 5 bases, leaving 14 bases between them. The CDR3 consists of 15 residues. CDR3 protein: CASSVRGIGNNEQFF. CDR3 DNA: TGTGCCAGCAGCGTTCGGGGGATAGGGAACAATGAGCAGTTCTTC.

The chain has TRBV10-3 and TRBJ2-3; 7 bases are shared with TRBD2. Germline V gene data show CDR1 as ENHRY and CDR2 as SYGVKD. V gave up 6 bases and J gave up 0 bases; unmatched junction bases: 9. The CDR3 spans 16 residues. The CDR3: CAISRGLPSSTDTQYF. CDR3 coding DNA: TGTGCCATCAGCCGGGGACTACCTAGTAGCACAGATACGCAGTATTTT.

This chain uses TRBV11-2 with TRBJ1-4, with TRBD1 as a possible D gene (5 bases). Per germline, CDR1 SGHAT and CDR2 FQNNGV. CDR3 size: 15 residues. V lost 2 bases and J 3 bases, leaving 10 bases between the germline ends. CDR3 region: CASSLFGTSNEKLFF. The CDR3 DNA follows: TGTGCCAGCAGCTTATTCGGGACTTCTAATGAAAAACTGTTTTTT.

V usage is TRBV5-1 and J usage is TRBJ2-7; TRBD1 aligns across 7 bases. The ends lost 0 bases at V and 5 bases at J; junction bases unmatched: 5. Germline V gene sequence: CDR1 SGHRS, CDR2 YFSETQ. The CDR3 runs to 14 residues. For the CDR3, the DNA is TGCGCCAGCAGCTTGGAGGGACAGTTCCACGAGCAGTACTTC. It yields the protein CASSLEGQFHEQYF.

The chain recombines TRBV6-1 with TRBJ1-3; D is uncertain. CDR3 length: 13 residues. V shed 10 bases and J shed 1 base, with 11 bases lying between them. Germline V CDR1 and CDR2: MNHNS, SASEGT. The CDR3 sequence is CATQEASGNTIYF. Here the CDR3 DNA reads TGTGCCACCCAGGAGGCATCTGGAAACACCATATATTTT.

This clonotype was detected only a few times. The chain couples TRBV20-1 to TRBJ2-1; D gene unclear. The CDR3 loop spans 12 amino acids. Trimming left V 2 bases short and J 15 bases short, with 17 bases between. Germline V gene sequence: CDR1 DFQATT, CDR2 SNEGSKA (reference sequence). For the CDR3, the DNA is TGCAGTGCTAGATACTCCCCGGCATACATGTTCTTC. Amino acid sequence: CSARYSPAYMFF.

This chain links TRBV7-6 with TRBJ2-1; 7 bases match TRBD1. The length of the CDR3 is 15 residues. Germline V gene lookup returns CDR1 SGHVS and CDR2 FNYEAQ. J was trimmed by 8 bases and V by 0 bases; bases with no gene match: 7. CDR3 loop: CASSLAPGQFDEQFF. The CDR3 nucleotides read TGTGCCAGCAGCTTAGCGCCGGGACAGTTCGATGAGCAGTTCTTC.

This chain links TRBV12-3 or TRBV12-4 with TRBJ2-7; D possibly matches TRBD1 or TRBD2 (5 bases each). Trimming left V 7 bases short and J 2 bases short, with 21 bases between. The CDR3 sequence is 16 residues long. The CDR3 loop is CASTFTGIRGAYEQYF. The CDR3 coding sequence is TGTGCCAGCACCTTCACCGGGATCAGAGGGGCCTACGAGCAGTACTTC.

The chain has TRBV27 and TRBJ1-2; 9 nucleotides match TRBD1. CDR3 length equals 17 residues. J gave up 0 bases and V 3 bases, and 8 bases lay outside the gene matches. The germline gives CDR1 MNHEY, CDR2 SMNVEV (reference sequence). CDR3 nucleotide sequence: TGTGCCAGCAGTTTCCTTTCTACAGGGGGCGCTAACTATGGCTACACCTTC. Translated: CASSFLSTGGANYGYTF.

The rearrangement uses TRBV5-4 and TRBJ2-2, with D maybe TRBD1 (5 bases). The CDR3 sequence is 15 residues long. In germline, CDR1 is SGHNT, CDR2 YYREEE (reference sequence). Trimming pared 2 bases from V and 7 bases from J, leaving 15 bases between. In DNA, the CDR3 is TGTGCCAGCAGCTTCGGAAAGGGGCGGAGCGGGGAGCTGTTTTTT. Translation gives CASSFGKGRSGELFF.

This clonotype has just a few counts. The J gene is TRBJ1-6, the V gene TRBV2, with TRBD1 matching over 7 bases. The CDR3 runs to 17 residues. The trim removed 2 bases at V and 3 bases at J, leaving 7 bases unmatched. The germline gives CDR1 SNHLY, CDR2 FYNNEI. The CDR3 sequence is CASSESDWTGYNSPLHF. CDR3 sequence (DNA): TGTGCCAGCAGTGAATCGGACTGGACAGGCTATAATTCACCCCTCCACTTT.

This rearrangement joins TRBV27 to TRBJ2-7; TRBD2 matches at 13 bases. V shed 5 bases, J shed 7 bases, and the junction held 5 bases outside the gene matches. This CDR3 region has 14 residues. Germline CDR1 MNHEY, CDR2 SMNVEV (reference sequence). CDR3 nucleotides: TGTGCCAGCAGTGGACTAGCGGGAGCCGAAGAGCAGTACTTC. This translates into CASSGLAGAEEQYF.

The V gene is TRBV28, the J gene TRBJ2-1; a possible D gene is TRBD2 (5 bases). CDR3 length: 16 amino acids. Germline V gene data show CDR1 as MDHEN and CDR2 as SYDVKM. Trimming cost V 3 bases and J 3 bases, with 15 bases left between them. The CDR3 here is CASSFDRTLLYNEQFF. Here the CDR3 DNA reads TGTGCCAGCAGTTTCGACCGGACTTTACTCTACAATGAGCAGTTCTTC.

This clonotype was counted only a few times. The gene calls are TRBV6-2 or TRBV6-3 and TRBJ2-3; 8 bases map to TRBD2. Germline V gene lookup returns CDR1 MNHEY and CDR2 SVGEGT. This CDR3 is built from 20 residues. V was clipped by 4 bases and J by 5 bases; unmatched bases: 23. CDR3 in amino acids: CASSSRMAGGPGEAGDTQYF. CDR3 in DNA: TGTGCCAGCAGTTCCCGTATGGCGGGAGGCCCCGGGGAAGCAGGAGATACGCAGTATTTT.

The rearrangement joins TRBV10-3 to TRBJ2-1; D ambiguous. Germline V gene data show CDR1 as ENHRY and CDR2 as SYGVKD. This CDR3 contains 15 residues. With 3 bases removed from V and 4 bases from J, the gap between germline ends came to 13 bases. This chain's CDR3 is CAISETTSSYNEQFF. For the CDR3, the DNA is TGTGCCATCAGTGAAACTACCAGCAGTTACAATGAGCAGTTCTTC.

The J gene is TRBJ2-2, the V gene TRBV5-1, with TRBD2 identical over 9 bases. V gave up 1 base and J gave up 4 bases; unmatched junction bases: 11. Germline assignment: CDR1 SGHRS and CDR2 YFSETQ. The CDR3 runs to 18 residues. CDR3 nucleotide sequence: TGCGCCAGCAGCTTGTCCCTAGCGGGAAGGCGGAGCACCGGGGAGCTGTTTTTT. Translation gives CASSLSLAGRRSTGELFF.

This clonotype was detected a few times. The gene calls are TRBV5-1 and TRBJ1-3; D gene ambiguous. CDR1 and CDR2 (germline): SGHRS, YFSETQ. V gave up 5 bases and J gave up 0 bases, with 9 bases separating them. The CDR3 extends over 14 amino acids. In nucleotides, the CDR3 is TGCGCCAGCAGGAGTGAACTCTCTGGAAACACCATATATTTT. Translated: CASRSELSGNTIYF.

The chain has TRBV12-3 or TRBV12-4 and TRBJ2-2, with TRBD2 matching over 16 bases. The CDR3 runs to 18 residues. The V segment lost 2 bases and the J segment 5 bases; nucleotides outside the gene matches: 5. The CDR3 region has the DNA TGTGCCAGCAGTTTAAGGGGACTAGCGGGAGGGCCTACCGGGGAGCTGTTTTTT. Amino acids: CASSLRGLAGGPTGELFF.

Here the CDR3 DNA reads TGTGCCACCAGCAGAGGAAGAGGGTTCGGAGCTTTCTTT. Translated, it gives CATSRGRGFGAFF. The genes are TRBV15 and TRBJ1-1; the D is unclear. V gave up 1 base and J gave up 10 bases, with 13 bases separating them. This CDR3 comprises 13 residues. Germline CDR1 and CDR2: LNHNV and YYDKDF (reference sequence). Using reference TRBV15 and TRBJ1-1 for the parts outside the CDR3, the full variable domain is DAMVIQNPRYQVTQFGKPVTLSCSQTLNHNVMYWYQQKSSQAPKLLFHYYDKDFNNEADTPDNFQSRRPNTSFCFLDIRSPGLGDTAMYLCATSRGRGFGAFFGQGTRLTVV.

This chain uses TRBV6-2 or TRBV6-3 with TRBJ2-1; perhaps D is TRBD1 or TRBD2 (5 bases each). The CDR3 has 19 residues. Trimming took off 2 bases at V and 1 base at J, with 21 bases between the two ends. Germline-derived CDR1 and CDR2 are MNHEY and SVGEGT. The CDR3 DNA sequence: TGTGCCAGCAGTTACCCAGAGCACCTAGGGACGGAGTCCTACAATGAGCAGTTCTTC. Amino acid sequence: CASSYPEHLGTESYNEQFF.

The chain uses TRBV6-5 and TRBJ1-5, with D perhaps TRBD1 (6 bases). CDR1 is MNHEY and CDR2 is SVGAGI in the germline V gene. V gave up 2 bases and J gave up 5 bases, with 16 bases separating them. The CDR3 sequence is 16 residues long. The CDR3, as DNA: TGTGCCAGCAGTTACATGGGGGGCAGGGACGATCAGCCCCAGCATTTT. Amino acids: CASSYMGGRDDQPQHF.

This clonotype was seen only a few times. This chain's CDR3 is CASRARLGHYEQYF. CDR3 bases: TGTGCCAGCAGGGCCAGACTAGGGCACTACGAGCAGTACTTC. J is TRBJ2-7 and V is TRBV28, with D perhaps TRBD2 (6 bases). Trimming stripped 6 bases from V and 3 bases from J, with 15 bases between. The CDR3 runs to 14 residues. Germline assignment: CDR1 MDHEN and CDR2 SYDVKM.

V usage is TRBV9 and J usage is TRBJ2-3; D may match TRBD1 or TRBD2 (5 bases each). Trimming stripped 0 bases from V and 5 bases from J, with 16 bases between. In germline, CDR1 is SGDLS, CDR2 YYNGEE. This CDR3 region has 16 residues. The CDR3 DNA follows: TGTGCCAGCAGCGTAGCTGGGACCCAGCTCGGAGATACGCAGTATTTT. Its protein product is CASSVAGTQLGDTQYF.

In the case of this clonotype: A read error may account for a junction end that differs from germline. The chain recombines TRBV2 with TRBJ2-4; a possible D gene is TRBD2 (5 bases). The germline V gene encodes CDR1 SNHLY and CDR2 FYNNEI. This CDR3 spans 14 amino acids. The CDR3 coding sequence is TGTGCCAGCAGTGAGGGCGGAGGAGGAAACAGTCAGTACTTC. Residues: CASSEGGGGNSQYF. The variable domain in full, with the rest retrieved from reference TRBV2 and TRBJ2-4, is EPEVTQTPSHQVTQMGQEVILRCVPISNHLYFYWYRQILGQKVEFLVSFYNNEISEKSEIFDDQFSVERPDGSNFTLKIRSTKLEDSAMYFCASSEGGGGNSQYFGAGTRLSVL.

This chain links TRBV10-1 with TRBJ2-1; D unresolved. CDR1 is WNHNN and CDR2 is SYGVQD in the germline V gene (reference sequence). There are 15 residues in the CDR3. V gave up 3 bases and J gave up 3 bases, with 12 bases separating them. The CDR3 region is CASSEGLPGYNEQFF. The CDR3 region has the DNA TGCGCCAGCAGTGAAGGGTTACCCGGCTACAATGAGCAGTTCTTC.